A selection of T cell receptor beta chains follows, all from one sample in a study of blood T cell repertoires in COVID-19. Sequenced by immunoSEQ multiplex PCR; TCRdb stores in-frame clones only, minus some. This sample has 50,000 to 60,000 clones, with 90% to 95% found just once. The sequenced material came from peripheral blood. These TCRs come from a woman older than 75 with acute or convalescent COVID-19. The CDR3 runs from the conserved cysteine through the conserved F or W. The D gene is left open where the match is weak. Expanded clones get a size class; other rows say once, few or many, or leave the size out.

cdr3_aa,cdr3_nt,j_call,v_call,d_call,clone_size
CASSTEGAPPYEQYF,TGTGCCAGTAGTACCGAGGGGGCCCCCCCCTACGAGCAGTACTTC,TRBJ2-7,TRBV19,TRBD1,NA
CASSIDGLAGYNEQFF,TGTGCCAGTAGTATCGATGGGCTAGCGGGATACAATGAGCAGTTCTTC,TRBJ2-1,TRBV19,TRBD2,few
CASSLDSTGVSNEQFF,TGCGCCAGCAGCTTGGATAGTACGGGAGTCAGTAATGAGCAGTTCTTC,TRBJ2-1,TRBV5-1,NA,NA
CALAGHTDTQYF,TGTGCCCTAGCGGGGCACACAGATACGCAGTATTTT,TRBJ2-3,TRBV28,TRBD2,few
CSASPTVNEKLFF,TGCAGTGCTAGTCCGACAGTGAATGAAAAACTGTTTTTT,TRBJ1-4,TRBV20-1,NA,NA
CASSGGTRNEQYF,TGTGCCAGCAGCGGGGGGACCCGAAACGAGCAGTACTTC,TRBJ2-7,TRBV5-8,NA,NA
CATSRLNGGTGELFF,TGTGCCACCAGCAGACTAAACGGGGGGACCGGGGAGCTGTTTTTT,TRBJ2-2,TRBV15,TRBD2,NA
CATSDSGFNEQFF,TGTGCCACCAGTGATTCAGGTTTCAATGAGCAGTTCTTC,TRBJ2-1,TRBV24-1,NA,NA
CASSQGPSGGGYNEQFF,TGCGCCAGCAGCCAAGGACCGAGCGGGGGGGGTTACAATGAGCAGTTCTTC,TRBJ2-1,TRBV4-1,TRBD2,NA
CASSPGRQGAYYEQYF,TGTGCCAGCAGCCCCGGTCGACAGGGGGCCTATTACGAGCAGTACTTC,TRBJ2-7,TRBV5-8,TRBD1,NA
CASSPTGGGSYEQYF,TGTGCCAGCAGCCCTACGGGAGGCGGGAGCTACGAGCAGTACTTC,TRBJ2-7,TRBV5-6,TRBD2,few
CASSRQGTVYEQYF,TGTGCCAGCAGTCGACAGGGTACAGTGTACGAGCAGTACTTC,TRBJ2-7,TRBV6-2/TRBV6-3,TRBD1,NA
CASSRQVYQPQHF,TGTGCCAGCAGTAGACAGGTCTATCAGCCCCAGCATTTT,TRBJ1-5,TRBV27,NA,NA
CASSSRSANTGELFF,TGTGCCAGCAGCTCCAGGTCTGCGAACACCGGGGAGCTGTTTTTT,TRBJ2-2,TRBV11-2,NA,NA
CASSPPDQPQHF,TGTGCCAGCAGTCCCCCCGATCAGCCCCAGCATTTT,TRBJ1-5,TRBV6-6,NA,NA
CASSLFRRDNEKLFF,TGTGCCAGCAGCCTTTTCCGGCGGGATAATGAAAAACTGTTTTTT,TRBJ1-4,TRBV7-9,NA,NA
CASSSGTSGSYNEQFF,TGTGCCAGCAGCTCAGGGACTAGCGGGAGCTACAATGAGCAGTTCTTC,TRBJ2-1,TRBV5-8,TRBD2,NA
CASSLEDRGRGQPQHF,TGTGCCAGCAGCTTAGAAGATAGGGGGCGAGGACAGCCCCAGCATTTT,TRBJ1-5,TRBV7-8,TRBD1,NA
CAWSVRGLGYSPLHF,TGTGCCTGGAGTGTTCGGGGACTCGGGTATTCACCCCTCCACTTT,TRBJ1-6,TRBV30,NA,NA
CAWSLGQNGNTIYF,TGTGCCTGGAGTCTTGGACAAAATGGAAACACCATATATTTT,TRBJ1-3,TRBV30,NA,NA
CASSLAADGYTF,TGTGCCAGCAGCTTAGCCGCAGATGGCTACACCTTC,TRBJ1-2,TRBV7-2,NA,once
CASSQRAGSTDTQYF,TGCGCCAGCAGCCAAAGAGCGGGGAGCACAGATACGCAGTATTTT,TRBJ2-3,TRBV5-1,TRBD2,NA
CASSKPGLAGFSEQFF,TGTGCCAGCAGCAAACCGGGACTAGCGGGGTTTTCAGAGCAGTTCTTC,TRBJ2-1,TRBV7-9,TRBD2,NA
CASSSLQGVSQPQHF,TGTGCCAGCAGTTCCCTACAGGGGGTGAGTCAGCCCCAGCATTTT,TRBJ1-5,TRBV6-5,TRBD1,NA
CSAHGGGGTEAFF,TGCAGCGCCCATGGGGGAGGGGGCACTGAAGCTTTCTTT,TRBJ1-1,TRBV29-1,NA,few
CASSLWGATNEKLFF,TGTGCCAGCAGTTTATGGGGGGCAACTAATGAAAAACTGTTTTTT,TRBJ1-4,TRBV27,NA,NA
CASSMTGTVNIQYF,TGTGCCAGTAGTATGACCGGGACAGTGAACATTCAGTACTTC,TRBJ2-4,TRBV19,TRBD1,NA
CASSPPTSLAEQYF,TGTGCCAGCTCACCGCCGACTAGTCTCGCCGAGCAGTACTTC,TRBJ2-7,TRBV18,NA,once
CASSSTGGRTEAFF,TGTGCCAGCAGCTCCACAGGGGGCAGGACTGAAGCTTTCTTT,TRBJ1-1,TRBV7-9,TRBD1,NA
CASRDRGFTEAFF,TGTGCCAGCAGAGACAGGGGATTCACTGAAGCTTTCTTT,TRBJ1-1,TRBV6-5,TRBD1,NA
CASSHYGTSANNEQFF,TGTGCCAGTAGTCACTACGGGACTAGCGCGAACAATGAGCAGTTCTTC,TRBJ2-1,TRBV19,TRBD2,NA
CASSFQQGENTIYF,TGCGCCAGCAGCTTTCAACAGGGTGAAAACACCATATATTTT,TRBJ1-3,TRBV5-1,NA,NA
CASSTPTQGNEKLFF,TGTGCCAGCAGCACCCCCACACAGGGGAATGAAAAACTGTTTTTT,TRBJ1-4,TRBV7-9,TRBD1,NA
CASSVTGRTSRNTGELFF,TGTGCCAGCAGCGTAACCGGGCGGACTAGCCGAAACACCGGGGAGCTGTTTTTT,TRBJ2-2,TRBV9,TRBD2,NA
CASSQALAGGYTQYF,TGTGCCAGCAGCCAGGCACTAGCGGGAGGTTATACGCAGTATTTT,TRBJ2-3,TRBV7-2,TRBD2,NA
CASRATRSEAFF,TGTGCCAGCAGGGCGACACGGTCTGAAGCTTTCTTT,TRBJ1-1,TRBV7-8,NA,NA
CASSDTGQGVGYTF,TGTGCCAGCAGCGACACAGGACAGGGGGTAGGCTACACCTTC,TRBJ1-2,TRBV7-9,TRBD1,once
CSAKQGRSYEQYF,TGCAGCGCCAAACAGGGTCGATCGTACGAGCAGTACTTC,TRBJ2-7,TRBV29-1,NA,NA
CASSPDRGLYEQYF,TGTGCCAGCAGTCCCGACAGGGGGCTCTACGAGCAGTACTTC,TRBJ2-7,TRBV6-5,TRBD1,NA
CSASRGGWGASYEQYF,TGCAGTGCTAGTCGGGGGGGCTGGGGGGCCTCCTACGAGCAGTACTTC,TRBJ2-7,TRBV20-1,TRBD2,NA
CASSYSSGSSYEQYF,TGTGCCAGCAGTTACTCCAGCGGGAGTTCTTACGAGCAGTACTTC,TRBJ2-7,TRBV6-5,TRBD2,NA
CASSRTGNNEQFF,TGTGCCAGCAGCCGCACAGGGAACAATGAGCAGTTCTTC,TRBJ2-1,TRBV6-5,NA,NA